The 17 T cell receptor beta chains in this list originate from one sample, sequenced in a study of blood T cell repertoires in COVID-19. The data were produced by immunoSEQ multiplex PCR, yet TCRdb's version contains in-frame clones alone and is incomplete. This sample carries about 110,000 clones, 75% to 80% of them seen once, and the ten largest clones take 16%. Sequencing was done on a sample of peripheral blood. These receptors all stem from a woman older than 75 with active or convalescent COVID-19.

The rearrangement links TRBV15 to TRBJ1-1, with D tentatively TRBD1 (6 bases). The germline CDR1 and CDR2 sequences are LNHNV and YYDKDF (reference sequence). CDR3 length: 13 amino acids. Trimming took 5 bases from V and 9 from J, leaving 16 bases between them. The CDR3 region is CATSEYVTGKAFF. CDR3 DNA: TGTGCCACCAGCGAGTATGTCACAGGGAAAGCTTTCTTT. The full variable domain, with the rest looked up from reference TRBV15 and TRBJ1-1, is DAMVIQNPRYQVTQFGKPVTLSCSQTLNHNVMYWYQQKSSQAPKLLFHYYDKDFNNEADTPDNFQSRRPNTSFCFLDIRSPGLGDTAMYLCATSEYVTGKAFFGQGTRLTVV.

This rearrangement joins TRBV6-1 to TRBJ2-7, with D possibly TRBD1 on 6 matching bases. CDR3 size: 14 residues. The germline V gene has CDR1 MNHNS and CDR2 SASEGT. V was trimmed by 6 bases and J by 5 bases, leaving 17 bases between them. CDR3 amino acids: CASRYIQGIDEQYF. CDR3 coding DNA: TGTGCCAGCAGATACATACAGGGTATCGACGAGCAGTACTTC.

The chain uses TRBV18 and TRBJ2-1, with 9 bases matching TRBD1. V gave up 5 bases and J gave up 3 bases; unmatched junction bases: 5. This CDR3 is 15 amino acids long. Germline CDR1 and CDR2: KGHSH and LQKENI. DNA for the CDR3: TGTGCCAGCTCATTTCGGGACAGGGTCTACAATGAGCAGTTCTTC. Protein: CASSFRDRVYNEQFF.

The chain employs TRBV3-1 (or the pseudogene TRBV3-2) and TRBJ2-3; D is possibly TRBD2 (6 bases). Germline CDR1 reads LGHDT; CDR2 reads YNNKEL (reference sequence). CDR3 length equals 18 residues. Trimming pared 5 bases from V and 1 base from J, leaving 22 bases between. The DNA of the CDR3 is TGTGCCAGCAGCGAATATTACAGCCGGTCGGGGGGCACAGATACGCAGTATTTT. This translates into CASSEYYSRSGGTDTQYF.

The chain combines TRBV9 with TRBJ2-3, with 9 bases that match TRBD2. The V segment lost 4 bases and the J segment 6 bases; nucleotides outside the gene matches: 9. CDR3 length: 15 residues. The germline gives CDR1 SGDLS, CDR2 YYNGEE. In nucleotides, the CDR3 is TGTGCCAGCAGCTTTAGCGGGAGTGGCGGGGATACGCAGTATTTT. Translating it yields CASSFSGSGGDTQYF.

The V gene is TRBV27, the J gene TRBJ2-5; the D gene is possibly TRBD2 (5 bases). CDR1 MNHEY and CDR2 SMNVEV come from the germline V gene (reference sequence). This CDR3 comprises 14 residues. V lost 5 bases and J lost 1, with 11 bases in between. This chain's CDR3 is CASSPRGIQETQYF. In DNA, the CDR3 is TGTGCCAGCAGTCCCCGGGGAATCCAAGAGACCCAGTACTTC.

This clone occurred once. The CDR3 bases are TGCGCCAGCAGCTTGGCCTACAGGGGGGATTCACCCCTCCACTTT. The encoded protein is CASSLAYRGDSPLHF. V gene TRBV5-1 combines with J gene TRBJ1-6; TRBD1 matches 8 bases. Trimming at V came to 0 bases and at J to 8 bases, leaving 4 bases not matched to a gene. The germline gives CDR1 SGHRS, CDR2 YFSETQ. The CDR3 is 15 residues long.

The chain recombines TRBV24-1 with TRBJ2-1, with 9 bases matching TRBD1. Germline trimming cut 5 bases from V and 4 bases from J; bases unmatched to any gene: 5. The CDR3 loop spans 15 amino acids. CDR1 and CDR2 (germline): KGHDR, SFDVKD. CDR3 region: CATSAGTGKYNEQFF. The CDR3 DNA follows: TGTGCCACCAGTGCAGGGACAGGGAAATACAATGAGCAGTTCTTC.

CDR3 protein: CASSLVLAGDGETQYF. CDR3 bases: TGCGCCAGCAGCTTGGTCCTAGCGGGAGATGGAGAGACCCAGTACTTC. V and J are TRBV5-1 and TRBJ2-5, with 10 bases fitting TRBD2. This CDR3 has 16 amino acids. Germline V gene lookup returns CDR1 SGHRS and CDR2 YFSETQ. V gave up 0 bases and J gave up 4 bases; unmatched junction bases: 6.

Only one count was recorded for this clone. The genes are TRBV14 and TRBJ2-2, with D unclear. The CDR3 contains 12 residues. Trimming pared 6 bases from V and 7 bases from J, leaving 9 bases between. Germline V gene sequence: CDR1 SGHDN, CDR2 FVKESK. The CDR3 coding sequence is TGTGCCAGCAGTCCAACTAACGGGGAGCTGTTTTTT. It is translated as CASSPTNGELFF.

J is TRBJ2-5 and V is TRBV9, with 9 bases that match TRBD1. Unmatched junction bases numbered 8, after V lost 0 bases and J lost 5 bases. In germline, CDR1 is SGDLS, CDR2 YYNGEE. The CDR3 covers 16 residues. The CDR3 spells CASSVAQQGAGETQYF. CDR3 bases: TGTGCCAGCAGCGTAGCTCAACAGGGGGCAGGGGAGACCCAGTACTTC.

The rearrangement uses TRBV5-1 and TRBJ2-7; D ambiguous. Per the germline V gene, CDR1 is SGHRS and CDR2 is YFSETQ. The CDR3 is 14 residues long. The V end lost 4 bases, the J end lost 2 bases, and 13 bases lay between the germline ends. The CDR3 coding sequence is TGCGCCAGCAGCCTCGCCCCGGGTCCCTACGAGCAGTACTTC. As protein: CASSLAPGPYEQYF.

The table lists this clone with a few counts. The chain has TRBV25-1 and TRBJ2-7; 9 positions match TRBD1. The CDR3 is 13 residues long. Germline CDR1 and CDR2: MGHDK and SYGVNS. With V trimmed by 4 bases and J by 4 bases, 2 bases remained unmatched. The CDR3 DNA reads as TGTGCCAGCAGTGCGGGGACAGGGTACGAGCAGTACTTC. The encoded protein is CASSAGTGYEQYF.

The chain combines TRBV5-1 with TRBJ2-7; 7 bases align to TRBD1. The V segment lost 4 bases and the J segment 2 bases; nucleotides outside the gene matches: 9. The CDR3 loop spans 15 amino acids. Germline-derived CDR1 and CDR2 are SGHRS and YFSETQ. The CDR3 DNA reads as TGCGCCAGCAGCAGTACCGGGACAGCCACCTACGAGCAGTACTTC. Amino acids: CASSSTGTATYEQYF.

CDR3 DNA: TGCGCCAGCAGCCCCGGGACAGCGAACACCGGGGAGCTGTTTTTT. This codes for CASSPGTANTGELFF. The chain uses TRBV5-1 and TRBJ2-2; TRBD1 matches at 7 bases. Germline V gene sequence: CDR1 SGHRS, CDR2 YFSETQ. J gave up 0 bases and V 4 bases, and 3 bases lay outside the gene matches. CDR3 length equals 15 residues. The full variable domain, its missing parts supplied by reference TRBV5-1 and TRBJ2-2, is KAGVTQTPRYLIKTRGQQVTLSCSPISGHRSVSWYQQTPGQGLQFLFEYFSETQRNKGNFPGRFSGRQFSNSRSEMNVSTLELGDSALYLCASSPGTANTGELFFGEGSRLTVL.

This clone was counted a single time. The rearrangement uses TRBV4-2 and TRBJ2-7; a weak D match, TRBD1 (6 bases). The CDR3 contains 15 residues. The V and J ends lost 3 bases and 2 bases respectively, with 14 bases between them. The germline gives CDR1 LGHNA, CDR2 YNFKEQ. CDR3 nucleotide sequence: TGTGCCAGCAGCCATCAGGGGTCCGTACCCTACGAGCAGTACTTC. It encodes CASSHQGSVPYEQYF.

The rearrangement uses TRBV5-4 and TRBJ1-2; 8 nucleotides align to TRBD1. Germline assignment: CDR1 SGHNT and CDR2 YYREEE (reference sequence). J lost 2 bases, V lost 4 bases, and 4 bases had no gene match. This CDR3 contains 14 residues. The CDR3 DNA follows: TGTGCCAGCAGCCCAAGGGACAGGAACTATGGCTACACCTTC. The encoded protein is CASSPRDRNYGYTF.